This T cell receptor beta chain was sequenced in a study of CD8+CD57+ T cells in acquired aplastic anemia. Whole-study context: Mean DNA quantity obtained from sorted CD4+ and CD8+ cells was approximately 3 ug. CD4+ cell libraries from healthy donors averaged approximately 9.8 million reads.

A few counts support this clonotype. The target antigen is unknown. Study findings and constraints: Patients and controls had in common some 30 CD8+ CDR3 sequences. The study found no significant CD8+ Simpson's diversity difference between patients and controls.

TCR beta VDJ and CDR3 profiling used genomic DNA as template. TCRdb re-derived calls from the reads in MiXCR, one entry per CDR3 protein. The data show about 220,000 distinct CDR3 sequences, 34% seen once. The CDR3 runs 14 residues. The V segment lost 4 bases and the J segment 4 bases; nucleotides outside the gene matches: 4. CDR1 is MNHNS, CDR2 SASEGT, per germline. This chain links TRBV6-1 with TRBJ2-3; 8 nucleotides match TRBD1. The sequenced sample was sorted CD4+, CD8+, or CD8+CD57+ T cells (not recorded which) from PBMCs. This receptor was obtained from a human donor in good health, serving as a control. CDR3 in amino acids: CASSGRQGSDTQYF. The CDR3 DNA reads as TGTGCCAGCAGTGGAAGACAGGGGTCAGATACGCAGTATTTT.